This T cell receptor (beta chain) was sequenced during a study of T cell changes during pregnancy in multiple sclerosis. Germline V lookup: CDR1 LNHDA, CDR2 SQIVND (reference sequence). This CDR3 has 16 amino acids. V was trimmed by 4 bases and J by 3 bases, leaving 19 bases between them. Only in-frame clones appear in the TCRdb table, and some are missing; sequencing was by immunoSEQ multiplex PCR. This table has about 30,000 clones, over 85% appearing once. The TCR comes from a female donor in good health, enrolled as a control in a pregnancy study. This chain joins TRBV19 and TRBJ2-7, with D maybe TRBD2 (6 bases). Sequenced material: CD4+ T cells from peripheral blood mononuclear cells, taken in the second trimester of pregnancy. CDR3: CASSTSGAGSVYEQYF. The CDR3, as DNA: TGTGCCAGTAGTACGTCCGGTGCCGGGAGCGTCTACGAGCAGTACTTC.